A selection of T cell receptor beta chains follows, all from one sample in a study. TCRdb reprocessed the 5' RACE reads via MiXCR and lists one record per CDR3 protein. This sample has tens of thousands of distinct CDR3 sequences, with approximately 26% found just once. Sample: tumor-infiltrating Tregs sorted from the breast tumor. Receptors were obtained from a female donor with breast cancer. CDR3s include the opening cysteine and the closing phenylalanine or tryptophan. The order of the fields is D gene, V gene, J gene, clone size, CDR3 DNA, CDR3 protein. A D gene is named only where the DNA matches it firmly. Not every row has a clone size; where given, it reads once, few, many or a size class.

D: .; V: TRBV5-1; J: TRBJ1-3; size: .; DNA: TGCGCCAGCAAGTCGATGTCAAGCTCTGGAAACACCATATATTTT; CDR3: CASKSMSSSGNTIYF
D: TRBD2; V: TRBV20-1; J: TRBJ2-3; size: many; DNA: TGCAGTGCTAGGAGAGCGGGGGGGATTACAGATACGCAGTATTTT; CDR3: CSARRAGGITDTQYF
D: TRBD1; V: TRBV6-5; J: TRBJ1-6; size: many; DNA: TGTGCCAGCAAAAGGACAGGGGTGTATTCACCCCTCCACTTT; CDR3: CASKRTGVYSPLHF
D: TRBD1; V: TRBV5-1; J: TRBJ2-1; size: few; DNA: TGCGCCAGCAAAGAGACAGGGGTCAATGAGCAGTTCTTC; CDR3: CASKETGVNEQFF
D: .; V: TRBV15; J: TRBJ1-4; size: .; DNA: TGTGCCACCGGGATTGAACAGGGACTTAATGAAAAACTGTTTTTT; CDR3: CATGIEQGLNEKLFF
D: .; V: TRBV7-2; J: TRBJ2-3; size: many; DNA: TGTGCCAGCAACTACAATGACGCAGATACGCAGTATTTT; CDR3: CASNYNDADTQYF
D: .; V: TRBV30; J: TRBJ1-2; size: .; DNA: TGTGCCTGGAAATTCGCGGGTGGCTACACCTTC; CDR3: CAWKFAGGYTF
D: TRBD1; V: TRBV5-1; J: TRBJ1-1; size: .; DNA: TGCGCCAGCAGCTTGGCCCAAACAGGGGCGATCACTGAAGCTTTCTTT; CDR3: CASSLAQTGAITEAFF
D: TRBD1; V: TRBV5-1; J: TRBJ1-2; size: .; DNA: TGCGCCGGCAGCGTCAACTCCCGGGACAGGGGAGGCTACACCTTC; CDR3: CAGSVNSRDRGGYTF
D: TRBD2; V: TRBV5-4; J: TRBJ2-1; size: .; DNA: TGTGCCAGCAGCTTGGAAATCGAGGGGCCACTAGCGGAGCAGTTCTTC; CDR3: CASSLEIEGPLAEQFF
D: TRBD1; V: TRBV4-1; J: TRBJ2-1; size: .; DNA: TGCGCCAGCAGCCGCCCCGGGACAGGGGGCCTCTACAATGAGCAGTTCTTC; CDR3: CASSRPGTGGLYNEQFF
D: .; V: TRBV6-6; J: TRBJ2-3; size: .; DNA: TGTGCCAGCAGTTACGACGGTCGACAAGGGGGCACAGATACGCAGTATTTT; CDR3: CASSYDGRQGGTDTQYF
D: TRBD1; V: TRBV4-1; J: TRBJ2-7; size: many; DNA: TGCGCCAGCAGCCAAGATACGTGGACAGGGAGGCCCTACGAGCAGTACTTC; CDR3: CASSQDTWTGRPYEQYF
D: .; V: TRBV25-1; J: TRBJ2-2; size: .; DNA: TGTGCCAGCAGTGTTACAGCGAACACCGGGGAGCTGTTTTTT; CDR3: CASSVTANTGELFF
D: .; V: TRBV15; J: TRBJ2-7; size: many; DNA: TGTGCCACCAGCAGAGAACAGGGAGGCTCCGAGCAGTACTTC; CDR3: CATSREQGGSEQYF
D: .; V: TRBV2; J: TRBJ1-5; size: few; DNA: TGTGCCAGCAGTGAAGACACCAATCAGCCCCAGCATTTT; CDR3: CASSEDTNQPQHF
D: TRBD1; V: TRBV29-1; J: TRBJ2-5; size: many; DNA: TGCAGCGTTGAGCGCCGGGACAGGGTTTACGAGACCCAGTACTTC; CDR3: CSVERRDRVYETQYF
D: TRBD1; V: TRBV2; J: TRBJ2-7; size: .; DNA: TGTGCCACCGGACAGGGTATAAGTGAGCAGTACTTC; CDR3: CATGQGISEQYF
D: TRBD2; V: TRBV7-2; J: TRBJ2-5; size: many; DNA: TGTGCCAGCAGCGTAGCTAGCGGGATGTTGACCCAGTACTTC; CDR3: CASSVASGMLTQYF
D: .; V: TRBV7-9; J: TRBJ1-6; size: many; DNA: TGTGCCAGCAGTCCCCCGACGGTCGAGGCCCCCCTCCACTTT; CDR3: CASSPPTVEAPLHF
D: .; V: TRBV12-3/TRBV12-4; J: TRBJ2-7; size: .; DNA: TGTGCCAGCAGTTTTCTCAGGGGCGAGCAGTACTTC; CDR3: CASSFLRGEQYF
D: .; V: TRBV5-1; J: TRBJ2-5; size: few; DNA: TGCGCCAGCAGACGGACTATTCAAGAGACCCAGTACTTC; CDR3: CASRRTIQETQYF
D: .; V: TRBV27; J: TRBJ2-7; size: .; DNA: TGTGCCAGCAGAAAAATGATACACTCCTACGAGCAGTACTTC; CDR3: CASRKMIHSYEQYF
D: .; V: TRBV20-1; J: TRBJ1-2; size: many; DNA: TGCAGTGCTACCGCGGACAACTATGGCTACACCTTC; CDR3: CSATADNYGYTF
D: .; V: TRBV4-1; J: TRBJ2-4; size: few; DNA: TGCGCCAGCAGCCAAGGGTGGGCAGGGACCGAGGGCCCGAACATTCAGTACTTC; CDR3: CASSQGWAGTEGPNIQYF
D: .; V: TRBV10-3; J: TRBJ1-5; size: many; DNA: TGTGCCATCAGTCGGGAATTTGATAATCAGCCCCAGCATTTT; CDR3: CAISREFDNQPQHF
D: TRBD1; V: TRBV7-2; J: TRBJ2-7; size: few; DNA: TGTGCCAGCAGCCTCCGAGGGGGCGCGAGCTCCTACGAGCAGTACTTC; CDR3: CASSLRGGASSYEQYF
D: .; V: TRBV29-1; J: TRBJ1-2; size: .; DNA: TGCAGCGTTGGGGCGGGGGGCGCCGGCTACACCTTC; CDR3: CSVGAGGAGYTF
D: TRBD1; V: TRBV9; J: TRBJ2-3; size: few; DNA: TGTGCCAGCAGCACAGGGGTGGATACGCAGTATTTT; CDR3: CASSTGVDTQYF
D: TRBD2; V: TRBV20-1; J: TRBJ2-3; size: .; DNA: TGCAGGGCCCGGCGGGAGGGTTTTGGTGATACGCAGTATTTT; CDR3: CRARREGFGDTQYF
D: .; V: TRBV7-3; J: TRBJ2-1; size: .; DNA: TGTGCCAGCAGCTTAAGTATCAGGGTTGAGTTCTTC; CDR3: CASSLSIRVEFF